The 30 T cell receptor beta chains below were found in one sample sequenced in a study of control samples from healthy donors and cancer patients. TCRdb's copy holds only in-frame clones and misses some; the assay was immunoSEQ multiplex PCR. The table lists about 76,000 clones, roughly 89% of them singletons. The specimen sequenced was PBMCs. All receptors come from a woman between 50 and 59 years old with colorectal cancer.

The chain joins TRBV7-2 to TRBJ1-6, with no clear D. V lost 3 bases to trimming and J lost 9 bases, with 12 bases between them. The CDR3 is 14 residues long. Germline V gene lookup returns CDR1 SGHTA and CDR2 FQGNSA. CDR3 bases: TGTGCCAGCAGCTTGTCCGGGTTAGGTTCACCCCTCCACTTT. This sequence encodes CASSLSGLGSPLHF.

The chain joins TRBV20-1 to TRBJ1-4, with D uncertain. V lost 7 bases and J 5 bases, leaving 8 bases between the germline ends. The germline V gene has CDR1 DFQATT and CDR2 SNEGSKA (reference sequence). The CDR3 runs to 11 residues. CDR3 nucleotides: TGCAGTGTAGGGATAAATGAAAAACTGTTTTTT. Translation gives CSVGINEKLFF.

CDR3 nucleotide sequence: TGTGCTAGTGGTTTGCCCACAGGGAATAGCAATCAGCCCCAGCATTTT. Translation: CASGLPTGNSNQPQHF. V is TRBV12-5 and J is TRBJ1-5; D possibly corresponds to TRBD1 (6 bases). The V gene's germline CDR1 is LGHNT and CDR2 FRNRAP. V lost 2 bases, J lost 0 bases, and 11 bases lay in between. This CDR3 has 16 amino acids.

The CDR3 region has the DNA TGTGCCAGCAGCGCTCAGGGGATTGAGCAGTTCTTC. It yields the protein CASSAQGIEQFF. The chain uses TRBV7-9 and TRBJ2-1, with D perhaps TRBD1 (6 bases). V dropped 5 bases and J dropped 9 bases, with 11 bases sitting between them. This CDR3 comprises 12 residues. Germline CDR1 reads SEHNR; CDR2 reads FQNEAQ (reference sequence).

This clone is medium-sized. V and J are TRBV9 and TRBJ2-1, with D hard to call. The V gene's germline CDR1 is SGDLS and CDR2 YYNGEE. The CDR3 has 13 amino acids. V lost 0 bases to trimming and J lost 7 bases, with 8 bases between them. CDR3 nucleotide sequence: TGTGCCAGCAGCGTAGCTTATCGGAATGAGCAGTTCTTC. Its protein is CASSVAYRNEQFF.

The genes are TRBV25-1 and TRBJ2-3, with TRBD2 matching over 13 bases. Germline assignment: CDR1 MGHDK and CDR2 SYGVNS. CDR3 length equals 14 residues. The V gene end was trimmed by 3 bases and the J gene end by 9 bases; junction bases not matched to a gene: 3. CDR3 loop: CASSDTSGGATQYF. The CDR3 region has the DNA TGTGCCAGCAGTGATACTAGCGGGGGGGCCACGCAGTATTTT.

On this clone: The conserved final phenylalanine or tryptophan is absent from the CDR3, which likely points to a read error. The DNA is left out, because the CDR3 cannot be placed on it with certainty; the CDR3 is given as TCRdb lists it. The chain joins TRBV6-4 to TRBJ1-6. Germline loops: CDR1 MRHNA, CDR2 SNTAGT. With termini counted, the CDR3 has 10 amino acids. The CDR3 loop reads CASSLKRSPL.

The V gene is TRBV2, the J gene TRBJ1-5; 7 bases are shared with TRBD1. This CDR3 comprises 13 residues. Germline CDR1 and CDR2: SNHLY and FYNNEI. With 3 bases clipped from V and 6 bases from J, the junction kept 2 bases outside the gene matches. CDR3 in DNA: TGTGCCAGCAGTGAGACAGGGTTTCAGCCCCAGCATTTT. It encodes CASSETGFQPQHF.

This clone was recorded once. The V gene is TRBV6-5, the J gene TRBJ1-2; the D is unclear. From germline, CDR1 is MNHEY and CDR2 SVGAGI. The V end was cut by 7 bases, the J end by 2 bases, with 17 bases between. The length of the CDR3 is 15 residues. The CDR3 loop reads CASIMALSLNYGYTF. For the CDR3, the DNA is TGTGCCAGCATAATGGCCCTGAGCCTGAACTATGGCTACACCTTC.

V gene TRBV19 combines with J gene TRBJ2-2; the match to TRBD2 covers 7 bases. V gave up 5 bases and J gave up 0 bases; unmatched junction bases: 6. CDR3 length: 16 amino acids. The germline CDR1 and CDR2 sequences are LNHDA and SQIVND (reference sequence). This chain's CDR3 is CASSPRGTTNTGELFF. CDR3 bases: TGTGCCAGTAGTCCCCGCGGGACTACGAACACCGGGGAGCTGTTTTTT.

V is TRBV13 and J is TRBJ1-3; 9 nucleotides agree with TRBD1. J gave up 0 bases and V 8 bases, and 11 bases lay outside the gene matches. CDR1 and CDR2 from the germline V gene are PRHDT and FYEKMQ (reference sequence). The CDR3 covers 17 residues. The CDR3 sequence is CASGIPRDRASGNTIYF. The CDR3 coding sequence is TGTGCCAGCGGGATCCCCCGGGACAGGGCCTCTGGAAACACCATATATTTT.

This sequence joins TRBV14 and TRBJ2-3; D possibly corresponds to TRBD2 (6 bases). Germline-derived CDR1 and CDR2 are SGHDN and FVKESK. The CDR3 runs to 16 residues. Trimming stripped 2 bases from V and 2 bases from J, with 14 bases between. The CDR3 sequence is CASSQSSGVTTDTQYF. CDR3 coding DNA: TGTGCCAGCAGCCAAAGCTCGGGGGTCACCACAGATACGCAGTATTTT. The variable domain in full, completed from reference TRBV14 and TRBJ2-3, reads EAGVTQFPSHSVIEKGQTVTLRCDPISGHDNLYWYRRVMGKEIKFLLHFVKESKQDESGMPNNRFLAERTGGTYSTLKVQPAELEDSGVYFCASSQSSGVTTDTQYFGPGTRLTVL.

The chain joins TRBV25-1 to TRBJ2-5; 10 bases agree with TRBD1. The CDR3 loop spans 15 amino acids. The J segment lost 4 bases and the V segment lost 7 bases, leaving 9 bases of the junction unmatched. Germline V gene data show CDR1 as MGHDK and CDR2 as SYGVNS. The CDR3 coding sequence is TGTGCCAGCACTCCGGGACAGGGGATAGGAGAGACCCAGTACTTC. Its translation: CASTPGQGIGETQYF. The full variable domain, its missing parts supplied by reference TRBV25-1 and TRBJ2-5, is EADIYQTPRYLVIGTGKKITLECSQTMGHDKMYWYQQDPGMELHLIHYSYGVNSTEKGDLSSESTVSRIRTEHFPLTLESARPSHTSQYLCASTPGQGIGETQYFGPGTRLLVL.

This clone was seen only once. The chain has TRBV4-3 and TRBJ1-2; 7 bases align to TRBD1. CDR1 and CDR2 from the germline V gene are LGHNA and YSLEER. J was trimmed by 4 bases and V by 0 bases; bases with no gene match: 5. The CDR3 extends over 15 amino acids. Here the CDR3 DNA reads TGCGCCAGCAGCCAAGATATAGGGGGCGGCTATGGCTACACCTTC. It is translated as CASSQDIGGGYGYTF.

The chain employs TRBV19 and TRBJ1-3; D might be TRBD1 (6 bases). The germline V gene encodes CDR1 LNHDA and CDR2 SQIVND (reference sequence). V lost 4 bases to trimming and J lost 3 bases, with 7 bases between them. This CDR3 is built from 13 residues. The CDR3, as DNA: TGTGCCAGTAGTAGGGGGCTTGGAAACACCATATATTTT. Translated: CASSRGLGNTIYF.

This rearrangement joins TRBV5-5 to TRBJ2-1; the match to TRBD1 covers 8 bases. This CDR3 region has 15 residues. The V segment lost 0 bases and the J segment 8 bases; nucleotides outside the gene matches: 7. CDR1 and CDR2 (germline): SGHKS, YYEKEE (reference sequence). CDR3 in amino acids: CASSLGRTGQHEQFF. In nucleotides, the CDR3 is TGTGCCAGCAGCTTGGGTAGGACAGGGCAGCATGAGCAGTTCTTC.

V and J are TRBV19 and TRBJ2-5; 10 nucleotides agree with TRBD1. Trimming at V came to 5 bases and at J to 4 bases, leaving 1 base not matched to a gene. The CDR3 is made up of 13 amino acids. CDR1 is LNHDA and CDR2 is SQIVND in the germline V gene (reference sequence). The CDR3 here is CASSGQGGETQYF. The CDR3 region has the DNA TGTGCCAGTAGTGGACAGGGGGGAGAGACCCAGTACTTC.

The chain recombines TRBV21-1 with TRBJ2-7; TRBD2 is the table's D call, not checked against the DNA. TRBV21-1 is deemed a pseudogene. This CDR3 has 16 amino acids. The CDR3 sequence: CARGVYSAGAQYEQYV. CDR3 nucleotides: TGTGCCAGGGGGGTTTATAGCGCGGGGGCCCAGTACGAGCAGTACGTC.

The chain has TRBV24-1 and TRBJ2-1; D perhaps matches TRBD2 (6 bases). Germline values: CDR1 KGHDR, CDR2 SFDVKD. V gave up 3 bases and J gave up 2 bases, with 13 bases separating them. This CDR3 contains 16 residues. CDR3 in amino acids: CATSDPGSLTYNEQFF. In nucleotides, the CDR3 is TGTGCCACCAGTGATCCCGGGAGTTTGACCTACAATGAGCAGTTCTTC.

This chain joins TRBV5-1 and TRBJ2-2, with TRBD2 as a possible D gene (5 bases). V was trimmed by 1 base and J by 0 bases, leaving 7 bases between them. This CDR3 is 15 amino acids long. Germline CDR1 reads SGHRS; CDR2 reads YFSETQ. CDR3: CASSLYGTNTGELFF. The CDR3 region has the DNA TGCGCCAGCAGCTTGTACGGGACGAACACCGGGGAGCTGTTTTTT. The whole variable domain, filled in from reference TRBV5-1 and TRBJ2-2, reads KAGVTQTPRYLIKTRGQQVTLSCSPISGHRSVSWYQQTPGQGLQFLFEYFSETQRNKGNFPGRFSGRQFSNSRSEMNVSTLELGDSALYLCASSLYGTNTGELFFGEGSRLTVL.

The genes are TRBV3-1 (or the pseudogene TRBV3-2) and TRBJ1-4; D unclear. The V gene lost 4 bases and the J gene lost 7 bases, with 13 bases spanning the gap. CDR1 is LGHDT, CDR2 YNNKEL, per germline (reference sequence). The CDR3 loop spans 14 amino acids. CDR3 coding DNA: TGTGCCAGCAGCCCCCATGGACCCGGTGAAAAACTGTTTTTT. Amino acids: CASSPHGPGEKLFF.

The gene calls are TRBV12-5 and TRBJ1-5; no clear D. Germline lookup yields CDR1 LGHNT and CDR2 FRNRAP. This CDR3 spans 12 amino acids. V lost 2 bases and J 9 bases, leaving 8 bases between the germline ends. DNA for the CDR3: TGTGCTAGTGGTTTGCCAAAGGGGCCCCAGCATTTT. Protein: CASGLPKGPQHF.

This sequence joins TRBV4-2 and TRBJ2-1, with TRBD2 matching 9 bases. With 5 bases clipped from V and 6 bases from J, the junction kept 11 bases outside the gene matches. Germline lookup yields CDR1 LGHNA and CDR2 YNFKEQ. CDR3 length equals 16 residues. The CDR3 region is CASSFAGLARGNEQFF. Written as DNA, the CDR3 is TGTGCCAGCAGCTTCGCCGGACTAGCGCGGGGCAATGAGCAGTTCTTC.

The chain carries TRBV6-5 and TRBJ2-3, with D perhaps given as TRBD1 or TRBD2 (6 bases each). V was trimmed by 8 bases and J by 2 bases, leaving 11 bases between them. CDR1 is MNHEY, CDR2 SVGAGI, per germline. The CDR3 extends over 13 amino acids. The CDR3 loop is CASRGLSTDTQYF. CDR3 coding DNA: TGTGCCAGCCGGGGGCTTTCCACAGATACGCAGTATTTT.

The J gene is TRBJ2-3, the V gene TRBV10-3; 11 nucleotides match TRBD2. CDR3 length equals 15 residues. V was pared by 7 bases and J by 3 bases, with 6 bases of the junction left unmatched. Germline lookup yields CDR1 ENHRY and CDR2 SYGVKD. Here the CDR3 reads CAIMKLAGGTDTQYF. The CDR3 DNA reads TGTGCCATCATGAAGCTAGCGGGGGGAACAGATACGCAGTATTTT.

The chain combines TRBV5-1 with TRBJ2-6; D may be TRBD1 (6 bases). The CDR3 covers 17 residues. V was pared by 2 bases and J by 2 bases, with 14 bases between. Germline lookup yields CDR1 SGHRS and CDR2 YFSETQ. CDR3 sequence (DNA): TGCGCCAGCAGCTTCGAACAGGGAAGGGCTGGGGCCAACGTCCTGACTTTC. It yields the protein CASSFEQGRAGANVLTF.

This chain joins TRBV18 and TRBJ1-1; no reliable D call. Germline CDR1 is KGHSH and CDR2 is LQKENI. V lost 3 bases and J lost 2, with 13 bases in between. This CDR3 has 15 residues. In DNA, the CDR3 is TGTGCCAGCTCACCCCTTCCGGCCCCTAACACTGAAGCTTTCTTT. Protein sequence: CASSPLPAPNTEAFF.

This chain connects TRBV2 to TRBJ1-5; 9 bases are a match to TRBD1. CDR1 is SNHLY, CDR2 FYNNEI, per germline. V shed 0 bases, J shed 6 bases, and the junction held 0 bases outside the gene matches. This CDR3 region has 14 residues. The CDR3 protein is CASSEAGQGQPQHF. The CDR3 DNA reads TGTGCCAGCAGTGAAGCGGGACAGGGTCAGCCCCAGCATTTT.

The chain recombines TRBV18 with TRBJ1-1; possible D gene TRBD1, 6 bases. Germline V gene lookup returns CDR1 KGHSH and CDR2 LQKENI. V lost 2 bases and J lost 4, with 14 bases in between. The CDR3 spans 15 residues. The CDR3: CASSPGVRGATEAFF. The CDR3, as DNA: TGTGCCAGCTCACCAGGAGTCAGGGGCGCCACTGAAGCTTTCTTT.

The count of this clone is one. This chain joins TRBV6-2 or TRBV6-3 and TRBJ2-3; no reliable D call. Trimming took 2 bases from V and 5 from J, leaving 2 bases between them. The CDR3 runs to 11 residues. Germline V gene sequence: CDR1 MNHEY, CDR2 SVGEGT. CDR3 DNA sequence: TGTGCCAGCAGTTACCTAGATACGCAGTATTTT. Protein sequence: CASSYLDTQYF.